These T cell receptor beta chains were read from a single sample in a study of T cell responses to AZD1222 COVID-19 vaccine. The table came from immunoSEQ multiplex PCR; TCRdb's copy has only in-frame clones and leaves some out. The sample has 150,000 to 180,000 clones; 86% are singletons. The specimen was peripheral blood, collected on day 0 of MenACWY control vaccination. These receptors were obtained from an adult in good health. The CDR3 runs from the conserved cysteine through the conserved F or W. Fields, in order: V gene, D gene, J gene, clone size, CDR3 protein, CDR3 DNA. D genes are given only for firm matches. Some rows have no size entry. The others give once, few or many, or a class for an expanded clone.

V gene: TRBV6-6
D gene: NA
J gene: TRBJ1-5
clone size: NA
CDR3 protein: CASSRTGSNQPQHF
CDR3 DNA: TGTGCCAGCAGCCGCACGGGCAGCAATCAGCCCCAGCATTTT

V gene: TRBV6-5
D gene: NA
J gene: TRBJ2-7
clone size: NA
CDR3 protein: CASSPGFSVVREQYF
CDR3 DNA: TGTGCCAGCAGTCCAGGTTTTTCGGTGGTACGCGAGCAGTACTTC

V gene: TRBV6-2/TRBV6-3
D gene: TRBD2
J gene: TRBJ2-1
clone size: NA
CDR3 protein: CASSYRRASGRNEQFF
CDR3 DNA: TGTGCCAGCAGTTATAGACGGGCTAGCGGGAGGAATGAGCAGTTCTTC

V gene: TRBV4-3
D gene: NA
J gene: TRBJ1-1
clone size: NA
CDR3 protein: CASSQGTGRFEAFF
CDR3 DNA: TGCGCCAGCAGCCAAGGCACAGGGCGGTTTGAAGCTTTCTTT

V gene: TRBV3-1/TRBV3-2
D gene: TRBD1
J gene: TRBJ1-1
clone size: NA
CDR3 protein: CASTPTGGAKAFF
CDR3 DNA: TGTGCCAGCACACCCACAGGGGGCGCTAAAGCTTTCTTT

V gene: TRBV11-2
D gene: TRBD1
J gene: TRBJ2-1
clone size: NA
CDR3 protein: CASSLNRGSSYNEQFF
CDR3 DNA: TGTGCCAGCAGCTTAAACAGGGGCAGCTCCTACAATGAGCAGTTCTTC

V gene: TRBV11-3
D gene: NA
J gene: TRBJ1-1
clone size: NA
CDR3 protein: CATTVLSEAFF
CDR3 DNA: TGTGCCACCACAGTGTTGTCTGAAGCTTTCTTT

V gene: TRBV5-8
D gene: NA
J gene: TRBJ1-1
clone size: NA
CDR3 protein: CASSLRTNTEAFF
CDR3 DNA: TGTGCCAGCAGCTTGAGGACGAACACTGAAGCTTTCTTT

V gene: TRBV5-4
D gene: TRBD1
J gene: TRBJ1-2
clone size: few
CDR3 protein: CASSFTTGEEGGYTF
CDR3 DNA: TGTGCCAGCAGCTTTACGACAGGGGAGGAGGGAGGCTACACCTTC

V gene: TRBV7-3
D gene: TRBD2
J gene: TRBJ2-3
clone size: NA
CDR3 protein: CASSSGGRALDTQYF
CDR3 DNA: TGTGCCAGCAGCTCGGGCGGGAGGGCTTTAGATACGCAGTATTTT

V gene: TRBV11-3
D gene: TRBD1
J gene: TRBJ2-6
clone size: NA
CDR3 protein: CASSFDRGTSGANVLTF
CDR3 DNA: TGTGCCAGCAGCTTTGACAGGGGGACTTCTGGGGCCAACGTCCTGACTTTC

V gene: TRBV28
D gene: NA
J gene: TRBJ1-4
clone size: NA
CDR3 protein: CASSLGTIGEKLFF
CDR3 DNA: TGTGCCAGCAGTTTGGGGACTATTGGGGAAAAACTGTTTTTT

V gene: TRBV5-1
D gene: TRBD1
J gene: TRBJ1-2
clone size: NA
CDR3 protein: CASSLGTGGFIGYTF
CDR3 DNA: TGCGCCAGCAGCTTAGGGACAGGGGGTTTTATCGGCTACACCTTC

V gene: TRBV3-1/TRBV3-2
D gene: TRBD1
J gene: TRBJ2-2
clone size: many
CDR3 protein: CASSNIRTGHTGELFF
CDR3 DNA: TGTGCCAGCAGCAACATAAGGACAGGGCACACCGGGGAGCTGTTTTTT

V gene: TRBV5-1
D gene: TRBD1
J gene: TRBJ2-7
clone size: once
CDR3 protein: CASSTSGTGAPEQYF
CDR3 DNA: TGCGCCAGCAGCACCTCCGGTACAGGGGCCCCCGAGCAGTACTTC

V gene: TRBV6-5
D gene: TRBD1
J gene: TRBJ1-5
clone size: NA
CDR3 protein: CASSYSPTGGAQPQHF
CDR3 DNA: TGTGCCAGCAGTTACTCGCCAACAGGGGGTGCTCAGCCCCAGCATTTT

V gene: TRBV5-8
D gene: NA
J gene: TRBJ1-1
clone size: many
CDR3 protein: CASSHPGGQWAEAFF
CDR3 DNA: TGTGCCAGCAGCCATCCCGGGGGGCAGTGGGCTGAAGCTTTCTTT

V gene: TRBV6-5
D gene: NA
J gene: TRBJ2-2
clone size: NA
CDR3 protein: CASRTVGTGELFF
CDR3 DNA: TGTGCCAGCAGAACCGTCGGGACCGGGGAGCTGTTTTTT

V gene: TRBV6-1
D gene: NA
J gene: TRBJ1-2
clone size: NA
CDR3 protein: CASSETGLRGYTF
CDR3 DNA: TGTGCCAGCAGTGAAACAGGGTTGCGTGGCTACACCTTC

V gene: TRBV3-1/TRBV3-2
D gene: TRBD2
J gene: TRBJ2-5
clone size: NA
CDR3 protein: CASSQDTGGGTQETQYF
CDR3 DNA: TGTGCCAGCAGCCAAGATACCGGCGGGGGGACGCAAGAGACCCAGTACTTC

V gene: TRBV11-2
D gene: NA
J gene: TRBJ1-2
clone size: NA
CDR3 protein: CASSLGLVYGYTF
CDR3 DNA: TGTGCCAGCAGCTTAGGGCTGGTTTATGGCTACACCTTC

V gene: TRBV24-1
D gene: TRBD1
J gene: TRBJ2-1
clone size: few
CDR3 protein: CATSDRTGQGWNEQFF
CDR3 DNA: TGTGCCACCAGTGATCGAACGGGACAGGGGTGGAATGAGCAGTTCTTC

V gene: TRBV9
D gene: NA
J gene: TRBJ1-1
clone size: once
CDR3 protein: CASSPSSVSEAFF
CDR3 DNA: TGTGCCAGCAGCCCAAGTTCGGTTTCTGAAGCTTTCTTT

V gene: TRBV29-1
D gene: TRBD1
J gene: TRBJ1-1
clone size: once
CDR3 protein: CSVRQGGGTEAFF
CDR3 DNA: TGCAGCGTGAGACAGGGTGGGGGGACTGAAGCTTTCTTT

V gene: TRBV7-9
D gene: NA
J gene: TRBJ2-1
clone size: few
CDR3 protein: CASSLGGEYEQFF
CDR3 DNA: TGTGCCAGCAGCTTAGGAGGGGAATATGAGCAGTTCTTC

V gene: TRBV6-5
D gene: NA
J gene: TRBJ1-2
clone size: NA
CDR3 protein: CASRVTSATNYGYTF
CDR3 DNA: TGTGCCAGCAGAGTTACTTCGGCTACGAACTATGGCTACACCTTC

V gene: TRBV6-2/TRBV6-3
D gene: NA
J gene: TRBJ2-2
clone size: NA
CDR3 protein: CASSYSGNTGELFF
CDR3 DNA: TGTGCCAGCAGTTACTCAGGGAACACCGGGGAGCTGTTTTTT

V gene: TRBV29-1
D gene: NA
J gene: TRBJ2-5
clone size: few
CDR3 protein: CSVGELQETQYF
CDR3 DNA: TGCAGCGTTGGGGAGCTCCAAGAGACCCAGTACTTC

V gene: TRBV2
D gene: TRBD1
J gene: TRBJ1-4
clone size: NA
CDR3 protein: CASRSGGLEKLFF
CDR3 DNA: TGTGCCAGCAGGTCAGGGGGCCTTGAAAAACTGTTTTTT

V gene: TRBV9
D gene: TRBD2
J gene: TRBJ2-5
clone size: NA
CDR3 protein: CASSVGTSKETQYF
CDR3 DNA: TGTGCCAGCAGCGTGGGGACTAGTAAAGAGACCCAGTACTTC